This record covers a single T cell receptor (beta chain). Antigen specificity is unknown. Sampling of alopecia areata patients yielded lesional scalp punch biopsies as well as peripheral blood. Trimming stripped 3 bases from V and 2 bases from J, with 19 bases between. CDR3 length: 17 amino acids. CDR1 is SGHDT, CDR2 YYEEEE, per germline. The data belong to a study of CD8+ T cells in alopecia areata. Study results and caveats: Lesional scalp displayed greater clonality than normal scalp, most notably in alopecia totalis/universalis. Mice showed TCR sharing more clearly than patients did, possibly owing to HLA.

The sequencing template was cDNA reverse transcribed from extracted RNA. Profiling relied on immunoSEQ multiplex PCR, and the TCRdb table lists in-frame clones only, not all of them. Here the sample spans about 97,000 clones, 41% being singletons. This TCR was recovered from a human donor with alopecia areata. Material for sequencing was CD4+ T cells sorted from blood. The chain uses TRBV5-6 and TRBJ2-3; D might be TRBD1 (6 bases). CDR3 DNA sequence: TGTGCCAGCAGCTGGAGACGGACAGCGATACTCACAGATACGCAGTATTTT. Translation: CASSWRRTAILTDTQYF.